Each of the 10 T cell receptor beta chains below was sequenced from the same sample in a study of T cell responses to AZD1222 COVID-19 vaccine. Clones were sequenced by immunoSEQ multiplex PCR, and TCRdb holds only the in-frame ones, with some missing. The sample has about 130,000 clones; roughly 90% are singletons. Sequenced here: peripheral blood, sampled on day 0 of AZD1222 vaccination. Receptor source: an adult in good health.

The chain employs TRBV27 and TRBJ1-1; D might be TRBD1 (5 bases). CDR1 MNHEY and CDR2 SMNVEV come from the germline V gene (reference sequence). V was shortened by 6 bases and J by 1 base, with 15 bases between the two germline ends. The CDR3 has 15 amino acids. The CDR3 loop reads CASSRESRTNTEAFF. The CDR3 bases are TGTGCCAGCAGCAGGGAAAGTAGGACGAACACTGAAGCTTTCTTT.

The chain couples TRBV28 to TRBJ1-2, with a possible D match to TRBD1 (5 bases). V gave up 1 base and J gave up 4 bases, with 13 bases separating them. The CDR3 totals 15 residues. Germline CDR1 reads MDHEN; CDR2 reads SYDVKM. The CDR3 DNA is TGTGCCAGCAGTTTATCCCGGACATCGGGCTATGGCTACACCTTC. Translation gives CASSLSRTSGYGYTF.

The chain carries TRBV30 and TRBJ1-3; 9 bases fit TRBD1. The CDR3 spans 15 residues. V lost 8 bases and J lost 5; bases outside the gene matches: 13. The germline gives CDR1 GTSNPN, CDR2 SVGIG (reference sequence). CDR3: CAGQTGTGLRNTIYF. In DNA form, the CDR3 reads TGTGCCGGCCAGACCGGGACAGGGTTGCGAAACACCATATATTTT.

The rearrangement links TRBV7-2 to TRBJ1-5; D may be TRBD1 (6 bases). The CDR3 is made up of 14 amino acids. Germline CDR1 and CDR2: SGHTA and FQGNSA. The ends were cut back, 2 bases at V and 4 bases at J, with 9 bases in the middle. Written as DNA, the CDR3 is TGTGCCAGCAGCTTAACAGGGATAAATCAGCCCCAGCATTTT. Protein sequence: CASSLTGINQPQHF. The complete variable domain, with remaining parts taken from reference TRBV7-2 and TRBJ1-5, reads GAGVSQSPSNKVTEKGKDVELRCDPISGHTALYWYRQSLGQGLEFLIYFQGNSAPDKSGLPSDRFSAERTGGSVSTLTIQRTQQEDSAVYLCASSLTGINQPQHFGDGTRLSIL.

The V call is TRBV12-3 or TRBV12-4, the J call TRBJ2-7; unclear D gene. This CDR3 comprises 12 residues. V lost 2 bases to trimming and J lost 2 bases, with 4 bases between them. CDR3 region: CASSLSPYEQYF. CDR3 bases: TGTGCCAGCAGTTTATCCCCCTACGAGCAGTACTTC.

The chain links TRBV9 to TRBJ2-3; 11 positions match TRBD2. The CDR3 spans 16 residues. Germline trimming cut 3 bases from V and 2 bases from J; bases unmatched to any gene: 5. Germline CDR1 and CDR2: SGDLS and YYNGEE. The CDR3 DNA sequence: TGTGCCAGCAGCGCCGTGACTAGCGGGACCACAGATACGCAGTATTTT. It specifies CASSAVTSGTTDTQYF.

V usage is TRBV9 and J usage is TRBJ1-4; D unresolved. The CDR3 has 15 residues. With 4 bases removed from V and 5 bases from J, the gap between germline ends came to 15 bases. The V gene's germline CDR1 is SGDLS and CDR2 YYNGEE. CDR3 loop: CASSPRWAVNEKLFF. DNA for the CDR3: TGTGCCAGCAGCCCCCGCTGGGCGGTGAATGAAAAACTGTTTTTT.

This chain joins TRBV7-2 and TRBJ1-5; 7 bases agree with TRBD1. The germline CDR1 and CDR2 sequences are SGHTA and FQGNSA. Trimming cost V 5 bases and J 5 bases; bases outside gene matches: 6. There are 14 residues in the CDR3. The CDR3 reads CASSPQGNHQPQHF. The CDR3, as DNA: TGTGCCAGCAGCCCACAGGGGAATCATCAGCCCCAGCATTTT.

The J gene is TRBJ1-4, the V gene TRBV5-8; D gene ambiguous. Germline V gene lookup returns CDR1 SGHTS and CDR2 YDEGEE. V was shortened by 4 bases and J by 3 bases, with 13 bases between the two germline ends. The CDR3 spans 15 residues. The CDR3 region has the DNA TGTGCCAGCAGCAAAGAAGGTCTCTCTAATGAAAAACTGTTTTTT. It specifies CASSKEGLSNEKLFF.

The chain links TRBV27 to TRBJ1-5, with D unclear. Trimming took 6 bases from V and 5 from J, leaving 11 bases between them. The germline gives CDR1 MNHEY, CDR2 SMNVEV (reference sequence). This CDR3 region has 13 residues. Here the CDR3 DNA reads TGTGCCAGCAGCCTTAAAAGGGATCAGCCCCAGCATTTT. Its protein is CASSLKRDQPQHF.